This TCR beta chain was captured by sequencing in a study of control samples from healthy donors and cancer patients. Germline V gives CDR1 KGHDR, CDR2 SFDVKD. The CDR3 has 14 amino acids. V lost 7 bases and J 0 bases, leaving 12 bases between the germline ends. Profiled with immunoSEQ multiplex PCR; TCRdb holds only in-frame clones, not every one. The table lists roughly 94,000 clones, around 85% of them singletons. The chain recombines TRBV24-1 with TRBJ2-7; D may correspond to TRBD1 or TRBD2 (5 bases each). This TCR came from a man between 65 and 85 years old with lung cancer. Sequencing was done on a sample of PBMCs. For the CDR3, the DNA is TGTGCCACCAGCACAGGAGGAACCTCCTACGAGCAGTACTTC. Protein sequence: CATSTGGTSYEQYF.